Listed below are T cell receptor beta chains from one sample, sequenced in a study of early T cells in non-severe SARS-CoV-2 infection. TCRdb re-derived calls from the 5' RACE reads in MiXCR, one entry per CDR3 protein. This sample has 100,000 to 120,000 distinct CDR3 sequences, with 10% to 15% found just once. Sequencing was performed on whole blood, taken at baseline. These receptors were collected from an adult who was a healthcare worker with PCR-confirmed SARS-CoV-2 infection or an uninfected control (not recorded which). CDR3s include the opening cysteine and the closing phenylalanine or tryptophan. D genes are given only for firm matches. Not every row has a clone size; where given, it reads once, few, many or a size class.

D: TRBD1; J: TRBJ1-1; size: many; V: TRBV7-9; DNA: TGTGCCAGCAGCTTAGCGCCACGGGTCGACAGGGGAAGGGCTGAAGCTTTCTTT; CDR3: CASSLAPRVDRGRAEAFF
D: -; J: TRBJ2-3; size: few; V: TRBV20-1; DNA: TGCAGTGCTAGAGATGCCATCACAGATACGCAGTATTTT; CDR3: CSARDAITDTQYF
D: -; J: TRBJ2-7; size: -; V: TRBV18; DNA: TGTGCCAGCTCATCGACTATGGGGGACGAGCAGTACTTC; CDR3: CASSSTMGDEQYF
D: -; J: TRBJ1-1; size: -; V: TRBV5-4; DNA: TGTGCCAGCAGCCCCCCTCAGGCCACGAACACTGAAGCTTTCTTT; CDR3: CASSPPQATNTEAFF
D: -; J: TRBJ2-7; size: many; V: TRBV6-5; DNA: TGTGCCAGCAGTTCGCCCGGGACGAGTTCCTACGAGCAGTACTTC; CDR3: CASSSPGTSSYEQYF
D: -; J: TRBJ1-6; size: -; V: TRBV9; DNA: TGTGCCAGCAGCGTAGGAGTTAGTACGAGCATGCCGAACTCACCCCTCCACTTT; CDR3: CASSVGVSTSMPNSPLHF
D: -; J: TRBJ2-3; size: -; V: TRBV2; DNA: TGTGCCAGCAGTGAAGAGCTGGGGACAGATACGCAGTATTTT; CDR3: CASSEELGTDTQYF
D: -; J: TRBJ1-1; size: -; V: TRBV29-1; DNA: TGCAGCGTTGAAGCGGGACAAAGCACTGAAGCTTTCTTT; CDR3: CSVEAGQSTEAFF
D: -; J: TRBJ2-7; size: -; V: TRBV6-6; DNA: TGTGCCAGCAGTTACTGCGGCAGGGGTATGTGCGAGCAGTACTTC; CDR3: CASSYCGRGMCEQYF
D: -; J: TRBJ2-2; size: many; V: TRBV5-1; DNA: TGCGCCACCACGCCTAGCGCCACTGCCGGGGAGCTGTTTTTT; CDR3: CATTPSATAGELFF
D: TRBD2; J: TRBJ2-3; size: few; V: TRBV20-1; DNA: TGCAGTGCTAGAGGCACTAGCGGGATCACAGATACGCAGTATTTT; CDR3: CSARGTSGITDTQYF
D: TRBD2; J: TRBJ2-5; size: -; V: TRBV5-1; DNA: TGCGCCAGCAGCTCCGGACTAGCGGAAGAGACCCAGTACTTC; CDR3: CASSSGLAEETQYF
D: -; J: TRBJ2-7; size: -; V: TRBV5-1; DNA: TGCGCCAGCAGCTCCCGGGACGGAGCCTACGAGCAGTACTTC; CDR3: CASSSRDGAYEQYF
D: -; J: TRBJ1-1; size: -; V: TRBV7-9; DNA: TGTGCCAGCAGCTTCAGGGAGAGCGAAGCTTTCTTT; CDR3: CASSFRESEAFF
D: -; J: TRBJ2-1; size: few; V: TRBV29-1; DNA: TGCAGCGTTGAAGAGGGGCGATTAGCGAACTCCTACAATGAGCAGTTCTTC; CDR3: CSVEEGRLANSYNEQFF
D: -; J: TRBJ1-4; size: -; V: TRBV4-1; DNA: TGCGCCAGCAGCCGCGGACGGGACGGGGGTGAAAAACTGTTTTTT; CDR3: CASSRGRDGGEKLFF
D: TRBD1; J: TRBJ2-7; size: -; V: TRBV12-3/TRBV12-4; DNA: TGTGCCAGCAGCCATTACAAAAGGACAGGGGCTTACGAGCAGTACTTC; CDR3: CASSHYKRTGAYEQYF
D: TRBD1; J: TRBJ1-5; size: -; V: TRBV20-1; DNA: TGCAGTGCAAGACAGGGCTTTAATCAGCCCCAGCATTTT; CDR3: CSARQGFNQPQHF
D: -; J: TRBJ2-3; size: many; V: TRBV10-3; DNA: TGTGCCATCAGTGCTCAGAACCCTAGCACAGATACGCAGTATTTT; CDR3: CAISAQNPSTDTQYF
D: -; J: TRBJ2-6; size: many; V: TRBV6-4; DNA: TGTGCCAGCAGTGACTCTAGCTCTGGGGCCAACGTCCTGACTTTC; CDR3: CASSDSSSGANVLTF
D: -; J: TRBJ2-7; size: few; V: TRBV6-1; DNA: TGTGCCAGCAGTGAATGGCAGAAGTTCACCTACGAGCAGTACTTC; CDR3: CASSEWQKFTYEQYF
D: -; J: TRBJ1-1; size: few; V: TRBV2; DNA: TGTGCCAGCCAAGCAGGGGTGAACACTGAAGCTTTCTTT; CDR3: CASQAGVNTEAFF
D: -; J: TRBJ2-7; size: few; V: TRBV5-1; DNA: TGCGCCAGCAGCTTTACAGGCCGCCACGAGCAGTACTTC; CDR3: CASSFTGRHEQYF
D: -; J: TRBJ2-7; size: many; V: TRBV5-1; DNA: TGCGCCAGCAGCTTGGACCCTACGGGCGGCGAGCAGTACTTC; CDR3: CASSLDPTGGEQYF
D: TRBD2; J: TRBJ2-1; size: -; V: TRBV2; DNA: TGTGCCAGCAGTATTAGCGGGGGAGTCTACAATGAGCAGTTCTTC; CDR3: CASSISGGVYNEQFF
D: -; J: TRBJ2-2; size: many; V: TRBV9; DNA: TGTGCCAGCAGGGATAACAGGGAAGGGGCCGAAACCGGGGAGCTGTTTTTT; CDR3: CASRDNREGAETGELFF
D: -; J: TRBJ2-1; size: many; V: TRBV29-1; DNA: TGCAGCGTCGTCCGCTTTGGAGACTCGCAGAATGAGCAGTTCTTC; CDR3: CSVVRFGDSQNEQFF
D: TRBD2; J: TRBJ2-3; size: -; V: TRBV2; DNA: TGTGCCAGCAGTGAGGTCCGAGCGGGGGGGACGCAGTATTTT; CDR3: CASSEVRAGGTQYF
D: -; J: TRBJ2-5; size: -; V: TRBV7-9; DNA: TGTGCCAGCAGCCCCGACCGGATGGTGCGGAAAGAGACCCAGTACTTC; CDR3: CASSPDRMVRKETQYF
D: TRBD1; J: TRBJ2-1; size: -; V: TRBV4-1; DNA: TGCGCCAGCAGCCAAGAGAGGGGGCACAATGAGCAGTTCTTC; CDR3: CASSQERGHNEQFF
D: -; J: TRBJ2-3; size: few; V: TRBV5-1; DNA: TGCGCCAGCAGCTTGGGGTCTGACACAGATACGCAGTATTTT; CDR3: CASSLGSDTDTQYF
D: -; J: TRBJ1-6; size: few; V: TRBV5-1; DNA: TGCGCCAGCAGCTACCGGGGCGGCATCGGTTCACCCCTCCACTTT; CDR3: CASSYRGGIGSPLHF
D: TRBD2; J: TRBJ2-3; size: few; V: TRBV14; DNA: TGTGCCAGCAGCCAAACCCCGGGACTAGCGGGGCCGCACAGACTCACAGATACGCAGTATTTT; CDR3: CASSQTPGLAGPHRLTDTQYF
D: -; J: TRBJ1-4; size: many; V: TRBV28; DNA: TGTGCCAGCGGCCCTCCTGGGGCTAATGAAAAACTGTTTTTT; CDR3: CASGPPGANEKLFF
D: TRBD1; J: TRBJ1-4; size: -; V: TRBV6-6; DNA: TGTGCCAGCAGTCGTCGGGACAGCGAAAAACTGTTTTTT; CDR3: CASSRRDSEKLFF
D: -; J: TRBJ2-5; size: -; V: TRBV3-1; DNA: TGTGCCAGCAGCCAAGATAGAGAGACCCAGTACTTC; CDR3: CASSQDRETQYF
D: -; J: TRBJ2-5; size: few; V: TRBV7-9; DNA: TGTGCCAGCAGCTTAGCGCTGGGTCAGCATGAGACCCAGTACTTC; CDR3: CASSLALGQHETQYF
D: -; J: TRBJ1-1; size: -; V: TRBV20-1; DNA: TGCAGTGCTAGTGTGGGTGACACTGAAGCTTTCTTT; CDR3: CSASVGDTEAFF
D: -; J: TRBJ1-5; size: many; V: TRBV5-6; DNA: TGTGCCAGCAGCTTAGGGGTCAATCAGCCCCAGCATTTT; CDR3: CASSLGVNQPQHF
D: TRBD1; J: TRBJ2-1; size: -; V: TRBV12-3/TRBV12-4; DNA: TGTGCCAGCGGTGGCAGGGGGCTCTACAATGAGCAGTTCTTC; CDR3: CASGGRGLYNEQFF
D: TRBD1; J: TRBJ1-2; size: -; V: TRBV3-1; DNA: TGTGCCAGCAGCCAAGGACAGGGGGCCTATGGCTACACCTTC; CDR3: CASSQGQGAYGYTF